The 12 T cell receptor beta chains presented below share a single source sample, sequenced in a study of early T cells in non-severe SARS-CoV-2 infection. TCRdb itself ran the 5' RACE reads through MiXCR, one entry per CDR3 protein. This table has more than 20,000 distinct CDR3 sequences, 5% to 5.5% appearing once. Material for sequencing was whole blood. The receptors here all came from an adult who was a healthcare worker with PCR-confirmed SARS-CoV-2 infection or an uninfected control (not recorded which).

In its sample, this clonotype is medium-sized. The chain employs TRBV28 and TRBJ1-5; D remains unclear. V lost 1 base to trimming and J lost 0 bases, with 7 bases between them. The CDR3 has 15 amino acids. CDR1 and CDR2 from the germline V gene are MDHEN and SYDVKM. CDR3 nucleotide sequence: TGTGCCAGCAGTTTATCCGGAAATAGCAATCAGCCCCAGCATTTT. As protein: CASSLSGNSNQPQHF.

In its sample, this clonotype was seen a few times. The rearrangement uses TRBV20-1 and TRBJ2-1; 9 bases align to TRBD2. Germline-derived CDR1 and CDR2 are DFQATT and SNEGSKA (reference sequence). Trimming removed 3 bases from V and 6 bases from J; junction bases left unmatched: 12. CDR3 length: 16 residues. CDR3 coding DNA: TGCAGTGCTAGGTTTCTGGGGACTAGCCTACTCAATGAGCAGTTCTTC. It codes for CSARFLGTSLLNEQFF.

This clonotype was seen a few times. This chain joins TRBV29-1 and TRBJ1-1; perhaps TRBD1 as D (6 bases). V was cut by 5 bases and J by 2 bases, with 15 bases left in between. The CDR3 is 14 residues long. The germline V gene encodes CDR1 SQVTM and CDR2 ANQGSEA. CDR3 loop: CSVFNPDRNTEAFF. Written as DNA, the CDR3 is TGCAGCGTTTTTAACCCGGACAGAAACACTGAAGCTTTCTTT.

This clonotype was found many times. This chain links TRBV7-2 with TRBJ2-7; D call uncertain. The CDR3 loop spans 12 amino acids. V lost 5 bases, J lost 0 bases, and 5 bases lay in between. CDR1 is SGHTA, CDR2 FQGNSA, per germline. CDR3 region: CASSTSSYEQYF. The CDR3 bases are TGTGCCAGCAGCACAAGCTCCTACGAGCAGTACTTC. Drawing the rest from reference TRBV7-2 and TRBJ2-7, the complete variable domain is GAGVSQSPSNKVTEKGKDVELRCDPISGHTALYWYRQSLGQGLEFLIYFQGNSAPDKSGLPSDRFSAERTGGSVSTLTIQRTQQEDSAVYLCASSTSSYEQYFGPGTRLTVT.

This clonotype appeared a few times. The V and J genes are TRBV6-1 and TRBJ2-3; 7 nucleotides align to TRBD1. V trimming: 7 bases; J trimming: 2 bases; junction bases outside the gene matches: 9. Germline V gene lookup returns CDR1 MNHNS and CDR2 SASEGT. CDR3 length: 15 residues. The CDR3 DNA follows: TGTGCCAGCATGATCGGCAGGGGGTACACAGATACGCAGTATTTT. This gives the protein CASMIGRGYTDTQYF.

The chain links TRBV7-2 to TRBJ2-3; 10 bases agree with TRBD1. Germline lookup yields CDR1 SGHTA and CDR2 FQGNSA. V was clipped by 1 base and J by 4 bases; unmatched bases: 2. This CDR3 is 15 amino acids long. The CDR3 nucleotides read TGTGCCAGCAGCTTAGTAGGACAGGGGGCAGATACGCAGTATTTT. It specifies CASSLVGQGADTQYF.

There are many counts of this clonotype. The J gene is TRBJ2-7, the V gene TRBV2; D is unclear. This CDR3 has 10 amino acids. V lost 9 bases and J lost 4, with 7 bases in between. The germline V gene encodes CDR1 SNHLY and CDR2 FYNNEI. The CDR3 sequence: CASGRYEQYV. The CDR3 DNA sequence: TGTGCCAGTGGTAGATACGAGCAGTACGTC.

This clonotype appeared many times. The CDR3, as DNA: TGCGCCAGCAGCGCTTGGACAGGGAACGAGCAGTACTTC. Protein: CASSAWTGNEQYF. The J gene is TRBJ2-7, the V gene TRBV4-1, with 8 bases matching TRBD1. Germline lookup yields CDR1 MGHRA and CDR2 YSYEKL. This CDR3 is built from 13 residues. V shed 5 bases, J shed 5 bases, and the junction held 5 bases outside the gene matches.

The rearrangement uses TRBV29-1 and TRBJ2-7; 8 bases agree with TRBD1. The CDR3 covers 13 residues. Trimming removed 7 bases from V and 9 bases from J; junction bases left unmatched: 14. CDR1 is SQVTM, CDR2 ANQGSEA, per germline. The CDR3 sequence: CSARDRHRSVQYF. The CDR3 nucleotides read TGCAGCGCAAGGGACAGGCATCGAAGTGTGCAGTACTTC.

A few counts support this clonotype. This could be a read error, since a much larger clone is one nucleotide away. The V gene is TRBV20-1, the J gene TRBJ2-7; the D gene is possibly TRBD2 (5 bases). Germline CDR1 is DFQATT and CDR2 is SNEGSKA (reference sequence). The CDR3 is 11 residues long. CDR3: CCASRTDEQYF. Written as DNA, the CDR3 is TGCTGTGCTAGCAGGACGGACGAGCAGTACTTC.

This clonotype was seen at least ten times. The J gene is TRBJ1-2, the V gene TRBV29-1, with TRBD1 matching 8 bases. Trimming at V came to 4 bases and at J to 4 bases, leaving 5 bases not matched to a gene. Germline CDR1 SQVTM, CDR2 ANQGSEA. The CDR3 runs 13 residues. The CDR3 DNA sequence: TGCAGCGTTGGGAGGACAGGGCCCTATGGCTACACCTTC. Protein product: CSVGRTGPYGYTF.

This clonotype was recorded many times. Its ends do not fully match the called genes, so a read error is possible. The chain employs TRBV11-2 and TRBJ2-1; D is unresolved. The germline gives CDR1 SGHAT, CDR2 FQNNGV. The CDR3 runs to 11 residues. CDR3 region: CASSSYHEQFF. CDR3 bases: TGTGCCAGCAGCTCCTACCATGAGCAGTTCTTC.